These 25 T cell receptor beta chains were all obtained from the same sample, sequenced in a study of blood T cells in healthy people across ages. A second PCR of roughly 7 to 11 cycles used a sample-barcoded 5' primer and a J-beta primer mix. MiXCR was run by TCRdb on the 5' RACE reads, yielding one entry per CDR3 protein. This sample has some 710,000 distinct CDR3 sequences, with roughly 46% found just once. The specimen was blood. All receptors come from a man at least 80 years old in good health.

This clonotype was seen more than once but under ten times. CDR3: CASSNAVGRASPLHF. CDR3 nucleotide sequence: TGTGCCAGCAGCAATGCCGTCGGGAGGGCTTCACCCCTCCACTTT. The V gene is TRBV7-2, the J gene TRBJ1-6, with D uncertain. CDR1 SGHTA and CDR2 FQGNSA come from the germline V gene. Between the trimmed V and J ends, which lost 5 bases and 9 bases, there was a span of 17 bases. This CDR3 spans 15 amino acids.

CDR3 DNA sequence: TGTGCCAGCAGCAACACGCCCCCGGGAGTGGGCACAGATACGCAGTATTTT. Residues: CASSNTPPGVGTDTQYF. The chain couples TRBV7-2 to TRBJ2-3, with D possibly matching TRBD2 (6 bases). CDR3 length equals 17 residues. Germline V gene lookup returns CDR1 SGHTA and CDR2 FQGNSA. V dropped 5 bases and J dropped 1 base, with 19 bases sitting between them.

This clonotype was counted between two and nine times. The genes are TRBV10-2 and TRBJ2-4; D is undetermined. The J call may not be correct, given that the DNA end is closer to TRBJ2-7. The CDR3 totals 13 residues. Germline-derived CDR1 and CDR2 are WSHSY and SAAADI. As DNA, the CDR3 is TGCGCCAGCACCCCAAATGACGGACGCGAGCAGTACTTC. As protein: CASTPNDGREQYF.

This clonotype turned up a few times. The CDR3 spells CASSHPSGNTEAFF. In DNA, the CDR3 is TGTGCCAGCAGCCATCCTTCAGGGAACACTGAAGCTTTCTTT. J is TRBJ1-1 and V is TRBV7-9; D gene uncertain. The CDR3 contains 14 residues. Germline V gives CDR1 SEHNR, CDR2 FQNEAQ (reference sequence). V dropped 5 bases and J dropped 1 base, with 11 bases sitting between them.

This chain joins TRBV20-1 and TRBJ2-7, with 7 bases that match TRBD2. In germline, CDR1 is DFQATT, CDR2 SNEGSKA (reference sequence). This CDR3 has 16 amino acids. The V gene end was trimmed by 3 bases and the J gene end by 7 bases; junction bases not matched to a gene: 18. The CDR3 DNA reads as TGCAGTGCTAGGACTAGCAAGGGTGGCTCCTACAATGAGCAGTACTTC. It yields the protein CSARTSKGGSYNEQYF.

A few counts support this clonotype. The V call is TRBV28, the J call TRBJ2-6; D tentatively fits TRBD1 or TRBD2 (5 bases each). The CDR3 covers 17 residues. Germline V gives CDR1 MDHEN, CDR2 SYDVKM. V was cut by 5 bases and J by 2 bases, with 16 bases left in between. The CDR3 is CASSRPPGAPGANVLTF. For the CDR3, the DNA is TGTGCCAGCAGTCGCCCCCCCGGGGCTCCTGGGGCCAACGTCCTGACTTTC.

This chain connects TRBV9 to TRBJ2-2, with 9 bases aligning to TRBD2. V lost 0 bases and J lost 2; bases outside the gene matches: 5. CDR1 SGDLS and CDR2 YYNGEE come from the germline V gene. The CDR3 loop spans 17 amino acids. Written as DNA, the CDR3 is TGTGCCAGCAGCGTAGGTGGCGGGGGGGCCAACACCGGGGAGCTGTTTTTT. It specifies CASSVGGGGANTGELFF.

This clonotype was counted only a few times. This chain connects TRBV9 to TRBJ2-1, with TRBD2 identical over 11 bases. The CDR3 loop spans 15 amino acids. Germline values: CDR1 SGDLS, CDR2 YYNGEE. The ends lost 3 bases at V and 10 bases at J; junction bases unmatched: 9. This chain's CDR3 is CASSAVLAGDGEQFF. CDR3 nucleotide sequence: TGTGCCAGCAGCGCCGTACTAGCGGGAGATGGGGAGCAGTTCTTC.

Comments on this clonotype: One end of the junction fails to match germline, which may point to a read error. The chain combines TRBV20-1 with TRBJ2-1, with TRBD2 matching 13 bases. The CDR3 totals 15 residues. The germline CDR1 and CDR2 sequences are DFQATT and SNEGSKA (reference sequence). The CDR3 coding sequence is TGCAGTGCCGGCGGACTAGCGGGAGACGGTAATGAGCGGTTCTTC. This translates into CSAGGLAGDGNERFF.

The rearrangement uses TRBV12-3 or TRBV12-4 and TRBJ2-3, with D unresolved. The CDR3 length is 14 residues. V lost 2 bases and J lost 3, with 9 bases in between. DNA for the CDR3: TGTGCCAGCAGTTTACTGTCCAGAACAGATACGCAGTATTTT. Residues: CASSLLSRTDTQYF.

Details on this clonotype: The junction departs from the called germline gene at one end, perhaps through a read error. The chain is built from TRBV6-6 and TRBJ2-1; TRBD2 matches 10 bases. Germline loops: CDR1 MNHNY, CDR2 SVGAGI (reference sequence). CDR3 length: 17 residues. The CDR3 DNA follows: TGTGCCTGCAGTTACTCCGGGGGAGCGGGAGGGCATGGTGAGCAGTTCTTC. This translates into CACSYSGGAGGHGEQFF.

This clonotype has only a few counts. The rearrangement uses TRBV5-1 and TRBJ2-1; 10 nucleotides agree with TRBD1. Looked up from germline, CDR1 is SGHRS and CDR2 is YFSETQ. CDR3 length: 15 residues. Germline trimming cut 4 bases from V and 5 bases from J; bases unmatched to any gene: 6. CDR3 region: CASSQGQGGNNEQFF. The CDR3 region has the DNA TGCGCCAGCAGCCAAGGACAGGGGGGGAACAATGAGCAGTTCTTC.

The chain carries TRBV7-2 and TRBJ2-7; TRBD1 is a possible D gene (5 bases). The CDR3 runs 15 residues. Trimming shortened V by 1 base and J by 7 bases, and 17 bases separated the two germline ends. CDR1 is SGHTA and CDR2 is FQGNSA in the germline V gene. CDR3 loop: CASSLGVQGPNEQYF. As DNA, the CDR3 is TGTGCCAGCAGCTTAGGAGTTCAGGGTCCCAATGAGCAGTACTTC.

A word on this clonotype: A much larger clone differs by one base, so this may be a read error. The V and J genes are TRBV18 and TRBJ2-7; 7 bases are a match to TRBD1. The length of the CDR3 is 14 residues. With V trimmed by 8 bases and J by 1 base, 8 bases remained unmatched. Germline loops: CDR1 KGHSH, CDR2 LQKENI. The CDR3: CASPQDRASYEQYF. In DNA, the CDR3 is TGTGCCAGCCCACAAGACAGGGCGTCCTACGAGCAGTACTTC. Full variable domain (outside the CDR3, taken from reference TRBV18 and TRBJ2-7): NAGVMQNPRHLVRRRGQEARLRCSPMKGHSHVYWYRQLPEEGLKFMVYLQKENIIDESGMPKERFSAEFPKEGPSILRIQQVVRGDSAAYFCASPQDRASYEQYFGPGTRLTVT.

This clonotype was recorded once. The junction departs from the called germline gene at one end, perhaps through a read error. The V and J genes are TRBV5-1 and TRBJ2-1; TRBD1 matches 7 bases. Germline values: CDR1 SGHRS, CDR2 YFSETQ. The CDR3 has 17 amino acids. CDR3 in DNA: TGCGCCAGCAGCTCCTCGACAGGGCCGAGCTCCTACAATGAGCGGTACTTC. It specifies CASSSSTGPSSYNERYF.

The table lists this clonotype with many counts. The chain couples TRBV7-2 to TRBJ2-1, with 9 positions matching TRBD2. In germline, CDR1 is SGHTA, CDR2 FQGNSA. The CDR3 has 15 amino acids. The V gene end was trimmed by 8 bases and the J gene end by 2 bases; junction bases not matched to a gene: 7. As DNA, the CDR3 is TGTGCCAGCGCCGTTGCGGGAGGGCCCTACAATGAGCAGTTCTTC. It translates to CASAVAGGPYNEQFF.

This clonotype was recorded a few times. This chain uses TRBV4-3 with TRBJ2-4, with D possibly being TRBD1 (6 bases). V lost 5 bases and J lost 10, with 12 bases in between. This CDR3 comprises 12 residues. The V gene's germline CDR1 is LGHNA and CDR2 YSLEER. Here the CDR3 DNA reads TGCGCCAGCAGCTCCTCCAGGGGAATTCAGTACTTC. Translating it yields CASSSSRGIQYF.

The chain employs TRBV10-3 and TRBJ2-1; no definite D call. Germline-derived CDR1 and CDR2 are ENHRY and SYGVKD. Trimming pared 5 bases from V and 1 base from J, leaving 9 bases between. The CDR3 sequence is 14 residues long. The CDR3 coding sequence is TGTGCCATCAGTTCTGGGGTTTCCTACAATGAGCAGTTCTTC. Translating it yields CAISSGVSYNEQFF.

The rearrangement links TRBV4-1 to TRBJ2-2; TRBD1 is a possible D gene (6 bases). There are 15 residues in the CDR3. V shed 1 base and J shed 4 bases, with 10 bases lying between them. The germline V gene encodes CDR1 MGHRA and CDR2 YSYEKL. The CDR3 spells CASSQALGGTGELFF. Here the CDR3 DNA reads TGCGCCAGCAGCCAAGCCCTAGGGGGCACCGGGGAGCTGTTTTTT.

The chain combines TRBV20-1 with TRBJ2-1; TRBD2 aligns across 7 bases. CDR3 size: 16 residues. The trim removed 1 base at V and 2 bases at J, leaving 8 bases unmatched. The germline V gene encodes CDR1 DFQATT and CDR2 SNEGSKA (reference sequence). The CDR3: CSARVSAGLAYNEQFF. CDR3 DNA sequence: TGCAGTGCTAGAGTTTCAGCGGGATTAGCCTACAATGAGCAGTTCTTC.

V usage is TRBV7-2 and J usage is TRBJ2-3, with a possible D match to TRBD2 (5 bases). With 2 bases removed from V and 2 bases from J, the gap between germline ends came to 17 bases. CDR3 length equals 17 residues. Germline V gene sequence: CDR1 SGHTA, CDR2 FQGNSA. CDR3 residues: CASSLRAGRGFTDTQYF. DNA of the CDR3: TGTGCCAGCAGCTTAAGGGCGGGTCGGGGATTCACAGATACGCAGTATTTT.

This rearrangement joins TRBV29-1 to TRBJ2-3; 8 bases map to TRBD1. This CDR3 contains 14 residues. V shed 4 bases and J 3 bases; nucleotides not matched to a gene: 6. Germline CDR1 is SQVTM and CDR2 is ANQGSEA. The CDR3 region has the DNA TGCAGCGTTGCGGACAGGGAAGAGACAGATACGCAGTATTTT. Protein sequence: CSVADREETDTQYF.

V gene TRBV7-9 combines with J gene TRBJ1-2; the D is unclear. Germline values: CDR1 SEHNR, CDR2 FQNEAQ (reference sequence). Trimming took off 1 base at V and 0 bases at J, with 6 bases between the two ends. This CDR3 has 14 amino acids. The CDR3 loop reads CASSLGVSNYGYTF. In DNA, the CDR3 is TGTGCCAGCAGCTTAGGCGTATCTAACTATGGCTACACCTTC.

The chain recombines TRBV24-1 with TRBJ2-3; D call uncertain. The length of the CDR3 is 16 residues. Germline CDR1 is KGHDR and CDR2 is SFDVKD. The V gene lost 4 bases and the J gene lost 6 bases, with 19 bases spanning the gap. DNA for the CDR3: TGTGCCACCAGTGACTCGCGAGGCAGCGAGAGGGATACGCAGTATTTT. It encodes CATSDSRGSERDTQYF.

The chain links TRBV6-6 to TRBJ2-5; D gene ambiguous. V lost 6 bases and J lost 4, with 15 bases in between. CDR1 is MNHNY and CDR2 is SVGAGI in the germline V gene (reference sequence). This CDR3 region has 14 residues. The CDR3 DNA follows: TGTGCCAGCAGCCGGATGGCCCTGGGAGAGACCCAGTACTTC. Amino acid sequence: CASSRMALGETQYF.